This TCR beta chain was obtained from a study of blood T cells in healthy people across ages. Together with a sample-barcoded 5' primer, a J-beta primer mix was included in a second PCR lasting about 6 to 11 cycles. TCRdb processed the 5' RACE reads anew with MiXCR; each CDR3 protein has one entry. Of around 1,800,000 distinct CDR3 sequences in the sample, about 39% are singletons; the top ten hold roughly 24%. Total RNA extraction produced at least 5 micrograms (per sample) for the study. The CDR3 spans 16 residues. Deletions cut 0 bases from V and 0 bases from J, with 11 bases between. Per germline, CDR1 SGHAT and CDR2 FQNNGV.

The chain is built from TRBV11-2 and TRBJ1-1, with no clear D. The sample comprised blood. The TCR comes from a human donor in good health. CDR3 nucleotides: TGTGCCAGCAGCTTAGATTTTGGGATTATGAACACTGAAGCTTTCTTT. Amino acid sequence: CASSLDFGIMNTEAFF.